What follows is one T cell receptor (beta chain) and its context. Its antigen is currently not known. Qualities for individual bases were not recorded, and no much larger clone is one base off. The method behind the library was the immunoSEQ multiplex PCR assay. Turning to the authors' computational methods: To diagnose cytomegalovirus status from the catalog of TCR beta chain sequences, a statistical classification framework was built. The clones in this table, taken by TCRdb from immuneACCESS, are in-frame only. Not every clone is retained; where verified, under half of the shortfall comes from an unresolved V gene, and the cause of the rest is unknown. V and J calls and clone size follow that table, whereas D and trimming were derived from the DNA. In all, the sample holds about 140,000 clones, and approximately 94% of those were seen once. The ten biggest clones cover over 1.5% of the sample.

The data were taken from a study of cytomegalovirus exposure and HLA in healthy donors (dated by TCRdb to the late 2010s). As for the study more broadly: The 650 to 800 repertoires of the first cohort and the 95 to 150 validation repertoires were produced on the same platform, according to a later analysis. The study aimed to test whether signatures of past pathogen exposure could be identified by cataloging public T cell receptors. To predict cytomegalovirus infection status, the study brought together high-throughput TCR immunosequencing, statistical association of individual TCRs with disease status, and machine learning. In addition to the first cohort of 666 subjects, a separate validation cohort of about 120 different subjects was used.

The paper as a whole reports these results and caveats: A few of the identified cytomegalovirus-associated TCR beta chains were confirmed in vitro to be specific for cytomegalovirus antigens. The study listed 150 to 200 TCR beta chains as associated with cytomegalovirus. The classifier was reported to diagnose cytomegalovirus status with high specificity and sensitivity in both the original and validation cohorts. A later analysis had no HLA typing for the validation cohort, so co-occurrence there was scored across all 130 or so repertoires. While some public TCRs were present in many individuals, most TCR sequences turned up only very rarely across donors. A later analysis found that TCRs clustered in the first cohort also tended to co-occur in the approximately 120 validation repertoires, with 94% of cluster scores above 0. The authors suggested that the approach could potentially be extended to other disease states and immunological phenotypes.

The donors belonged to the validation cohort of about 130 subjects, which was separate from the roughly 670-subject first cohort. Compared with germline, V lacks 6 bases and J lacks 3 bases; bases without a gene match: 8. CDR1 SGHAT and CDR2 FQDESV are derived from the germline V gene (reference sequence). From its cysteine to its phenylalanine, the CDR3 spans 15 amino acids. Only CDR3 DNA is held: 45 bases, read in frame from base 1. The sequence came from a man younger than 30 in good health and CMV-seropositive. The sequenced material came from PBMCs. The chain uses TRBV11-1 and TRBJ2-3; 8 central bases correspond to TRBD2. The CDR3: CASRSKSGRTDTQYF. Read as DNA, the sequence is TGTGCCAGCAGGTCGAAGAGCGGGAGAACAGATACGCAGTATTTT.